The present T cell receptor beta chain was sequenced within a study of identical twins (dated by TCRdb to about 2016). Looking at the study overall: To test whether fetal clonotypes persist, the study used deep sequencing on TCR alpha and beta repertoires from monozygotic twins, unrelated adults of various ages, and cord blood. To rule out contamination, the twin experiments were replicated at different times with different library preparation protocols. General conclusions and limits of the study: Zero-insertion analyses could be partly confounded by invariant T cells such as MAIT and iNKT, although diverse VJ usage argued against such confounding for most clonotypes. A weaker excess of twin sharing was found in beta out-of-frame sequences because the signal-to-noise ratio was lowered by fewer shared sequences. Compared with coincidental sharing between unrelated individuals, out-of-frame TCR alpha sequences shared between twins showed an excess of sequences with low generation probability. Abundant cord blood beta clonotypes had fewer insertions, young adult naive repertoires showed a similar but weaker trend, and memory repertoires showed no such trend. Conclusions relied on cross-sectional statistical analysis, since the same donors could not be followed over many years. Out-of-frame TCR alpha sharing in monozygotic twins was systematically underestimated by recombination models, whereas sharing between unrelated individuals was in agreement with the recombination models.

Library construction relied on 5' RACE. Sequencing instrument: Illumina HiSeq 2000. A universal primer binding site was introduced by template switching, and a unique molecular identifier was present in the final cDNA, enabling accurate counting of TCR cDNA molecules. Specific primers in the conserved constant-segment region were used to synthesize first-strand cDNA for TCR alpha and beta chains. To control for contamination, every cDNA library was double barcoded, receiving both a SMART-Mk sample barcode and Illumina barcodes. Two successive PCR steps introduced TruSeq adapter sequences along with Illumina sample barcodes. The TCR alpha and beta cDNA libraries were sequenced on the Illumina HiSeq platform using custom primers. Concerning the study's data processing: Raw reads were processed with MiGEC to extract unique molecular identifiers, and MiXCR was used to determine CDR3 positions. For each individual, recombination models were inferred using an EM algorithm with the repgenHMM and IGoR tools. The analysis of shared clonotypes was done with the tcR package in R, with sharing normalized by the product of cloneset sizes. To study raw recombination without the effects of thymic and clonal selection, out-of-frame nonproductive sequences were analyzed. TCRdb reran the public reads through fastp at Q25 and MiXCR, keeping productive beta chains. Each entry merges the rows of one CDR3 protein and shows their most common DNA and genes. The V and J calls and clone size are TCRdb's, not the authors'. The sample table holds around 690,000 distinct CDR3 sequences, of which 21% were seen once. The top ten clonotypes cover over 4% of the sample.

Every donor was a healthy Caucasian. Three pairs of female monozygotic twins, all aged 18 to 29 years, were included in the twin cohort. The RNA used for TCR libraries was isolated from peripheral blood mononuclear cells. The CDR3, from cysteine to phenylalanine, totals 14 residues. Only the CDR3 portion is preserved as DNA: 42 bases, with reading frame beginning at the first base. CDR1 DFQATT and CDR2 SNEGSKA were looked up in the germline V gene (reference sequence). V is clipped by 0 bases and J by 0 bases, and the sequence between their germline boundaries is 3 bases long. Points on this clonotype: Its specific antigen is unknown. No much larger clone is present one base from it, and per-base qualities are unavailable.

This same sample was also part of a study on T cells expressing NK-cell markers. As described in the second report: In sorted CD3+CD56+NKG2C+, CD3+CD56+NKG2C- and CD3+CD56-NKG2C+ T-cell subsets from several donors, TCR beta-chain repertoires were profiled. Of the eight sequenced donors, seven were found to be HCMV-seropositive and one was found to be HCMV-seronegative. To restrict sorting to alphabetaTCR-expressing T cells, an anti-gammadeltaTCR antibody was added in several experiments. In six donors, the dominant CD3+CD56+NKG2C+ clonotypes ranked among the top 10 CD8+ clonotypes, making up roughly 1.0-7.5% of CD8+ T cells. Those dominant clonotypes were again the most abundant among CD3+CD56-NKG2C+ cells in several donors, at roughly 28.3-65%. It remained unclear whether the expanded NKG2C-expressing T cell clones were specific for HCMV antigens. The eight sequenced donors were randomly selected healthy volunteers, three men and five women. To determine HCMV serostatus, a commercial ELISA kit was used to detect HCMV-specific IgG in serum. For six donors, unsorted PBMC were also used to sequence bulk peripheral blood T-cell repertoires. Reads were demultiplexed and grouped by UMI with MIGEC, and clonotypes were assembled and quantified with MiTCR. To exclude erroneous sequences, only TCR cDNA sequences supported by at least two reads were retained. Downstream repertoire analysis used the tcR package, and clonotypes were matched across fractions by CDR3 nucleotide sequence plus V segment. VDJmatch was used to annotate antigen specificity against VDJdb, with one amino acid substitution in CDR3 allowed.

This receptor was taken from a woman between 18 and 30 years old in good health. Recombination connected TRBV20-1 to TRBJ2-6; there is no confident call for the D gene. Source material: PBMCs. The nucleotide sequence reads as follows: TGCAGTGCTAGAGAGACCTCTGGGGCCAACGTCCTGACTTTC. This gives the protein CSARETSGANVLTF.